These 18 T cell receptor beta chains originate from one sample sequenced in a study of blood T cell repertoires in COVID-19. Sequencing was performed with immunoSEQ multiplex PCR; in TCRdb, only in-frame clones are kept and a portion is missing. This sample has some 90,000 clones, with roughly 72% found just once. Material for sequencing was peripheral blood. These receptors all stem from a woman aged 55-70 years in a cohort sampled during active or convalescent COVID-19.

This clone occurred a few times. This chain uses TRBV2 with TRBJ2-1; maybe TRBD1 (7 bases). This CDR3 spans 15 amino acids. Trimming removed 3 bases from V and 8 bases from J, with 17 bases in between. Germline V lookup: CDR1 SNHLY, CDR2 FYNNEI. CDR3 region: CASSELAGGGDEQFF. The CDR3 coding sequence is TGTGCCAGCAGTGAGCTGGCAGGGGGAGGTGATGAGCAGTTCTTC.

This chain joins TRBV7-6 and TRBJ2-1; 10 bases align to TRBD1. CDR3 size: 12 residues. Looked up from germline, CDR1 is SGHVS and CDR2 is FNYEAQ. V lost 5 bases and J lost 11; bases outside the gene matches: 3. In DNA, the CDR3 is TGTGCCAGCAGCGTGGACAGGGGGAAGCAGTTCTTC. Translation gives CASSVDRGKQFF.

This sequence joins TRBV4-1 and TRBJ2-1; 10 nucleotides align to TRBD2. The trim removed 0 bases at V and 3 bases at J, leaving 8 bases unmatched. Germline V CDR1 and CDR2: MGHRA, YSYEKL. The CDR3 is 18 residues long. The chain's CDR3 is CASSQDRASGGFYNEQFF. The CDR3 region has the DNA TGCGCCAGCAGCCAAGATCGGGCTAGCGGGGGATTCTACAATGAGCAGTTCTTC.

The gene calls are TRBV6-5 and TRBJ2-7; D might be TRBD1 (5 bases). The CDR3 has 15 amino acids. Deletions cut 2 bases from V and 2 bases from J, with 13 bases between. Looked up from germline, CDR1 is MNHEY and CDR2 is SVGAGI. CDR3 sequence reads: CASSYGSGWTYEQYF. Written as DNA, the CDR3 is TGTGCCAGCAGTTACGGGTCAGGGTGGACCTACGAGCAGTACTTC.

The chain combines TRBV28 with TRBJ1-1, with TRBD1 as a possible D gene (5 bases). This CDR3 region has 13 residues. The V and J ends lost 6 bases and 5 bases respectively, with 13 bases between them. From germline, CDR1 is MDHEN and CDR2 SYDVKM. CDR3: CASSRVGPTEAFF. The CDR3 DNA is TGTGCCAGCAGCAGGGTCGGGCCGACTGAAGCTTTCTTT.

The table lists this clone with a count of one. CDR3: CASSPRTADYEQYF. The DNA of the CDR3 is TGTGCCAGCTCACCACGGACAGCGGACTACGAGCAGTACTTC. This sequence joins TRBV18 and TRBJ2-7; D is possibly TRBD1 (6 bases). V shed 1 base and J shed 3 bases, with 10 bases lying between them. This CDR3 region has 14 residues. Germline CDR1 is KGHSH and CDR2 is LQKENI.

The chain employs TRBV10-3 and TRBJ1-1; D is ambiguous. CDR1 is ENHRY and CDR2 is SYGVKD in the germline V gene. V shed 0 bases and J shed 4 bases, with 9 bases lying between them. The CDR3 contains 14 residues. The chain's CDR3 is CAISESPGITEAFF. The CDR3 DNA is TGTGCCATCAGTGAGTCACCGGGAATCACTGAAGCTTTCTTT.

The table lists this clone with a few counts. The chain has TRBV29-1 and TRBJ2-1; the D gene is possibly TRBD2 (7 bases). V was clipped by 7 bases and J by 3 bases, with 16 bases between them. The CDR3 covers 14 residues. Germline CDR1 SQVTM, CDR2 ANQGSEA. CDR3 sequence: CSAEGGSYYNEQFF. The CDR3 DNA sequence: TGCAGCGCCGAGGGGGGGTCCTACTACAATGAGCAGTTCTTC.

The genes are TRBV9 and TRBJ2-4, with D tentatively TRBD2 (5 bases). The V and J ends lost 3 bases and 3 bases respectively, with 10 bases between them. This CDR3 region has 14 residues. Germline V gives CDR1 SGDLS, CDR2 YYNGEE. CDR3 nucleotide sequence: TGTGCCAGCAGCGGACACCGGGACAAAAACATTCAGTACTTC. Its translation: CASSGHRDKNIQYF.

This sequence joins TRBV29-1 and TRBJ2-3; possible D gene TRBD2, 5 bases. Germline lookup yields CDR1 SQVTM and CDR2 ANQGSEA. The CDR3 extends over 12 amino acids. Trimming removed 6 bases at V and 4 bases at J, with 11 bases between. CDR3 protein: CSVALGADTQYF. CDR3 in DNA: TGCAGCGTGGCACTAGGTGCAGATACGCAGTATTTT.

The chain has TRBV10-3 and TRBJ1-6; 9 nucleotides align to TRBD1. The V gene end was trimmed by 2 bases and the J gene end by 7 bases; junction bases not matched to a gene: 3. CDR1 and CDR2 (germline): ENHRY, SYGVKD. The CDR3 extends over 15 amino acids. CDR3: CAISERTGDNSPLHF. CDR3 DNA: TGTGCCATCAGTGAGCGGACAGGGGACAATTCACCCCTCCACTTT.

The rearrangement links TRBV7-6 to TRBJ1-4; TRBD1 matches 7 bases. V lost 1 base to trimming and J lost 6 bases; unmatched junction nucleotides: 5. The germline gives CDR1 SGHVS, CDR2 FNYEAQ. This CDR3 has 15 residues. The CDR3 is CASSLGGTVDEKLFF. DNA of the CDR3: TGTGCCAGCAGCTTAGGGGGGACAGTAGATGAAAAACTGTTTTTT.

The J gene is TRBJ1-1, the V gene TRBV5-5; 9 nucleotides match TRBD1. Germline CDR1 reads SGHKS; CDR2 reads YYEKEE (reference sequence). This CDR3 is 14 amino acids long. After removal of 2 bases from V and 6 bases from J, the junction contained 5 bases not matched to a gene. The CDR3 DNA follows: TGTGCCAGCAGCTTCGGACAGGGGAGGCCTGAAGCTTTCTTT. Translation: CASSFGQGRPEAFF.

This chain links TRBV6-5 with TRBJ1-1; 7 positions match TRBD1. CDR3 length equals 13 residues. V lost 4 bases and J lost 5; bases outside the gene matches: 4. CDR1 is MNHEY, CDR2 SVGAGI, per germline. CDR3 sequence: CASSFQQGTEAFF. The CDR3 bases are TGTGCCAGCAGTTTCCAACAGGGGACTGAAGCTTTCTTT.

The rearrangement links TRBV27 to TRBJ2-3; no firm D call. V was trimmed by 4 bases and J by 6 bases, leaving 5 bases between them. This CDR3 is 11 amino acids long. In germline, CDR1 is MNHEY, CDR2 SMNVEV (reference sequence). The CDR3 DNA reads TGTGCCAGCAGTTCCATTGATACGCAGTATTTT. It codes for CASSSIDTQYF.

The chain links TRBV4-3 to TRBJ1-1; D perhaps matches TRBD1 (5 bases). The CDR3 loop spans 15 amino acids. Germline CDR1 reads LGHNA; CDR2 reads YSLEER. Trimming cost V 1 base and J 4 bases, with 13 bases left between them. CDR3 sequence reads: CASSQVMGQGTEAFF. CDR3 bases: TGCGCCAGCAGCCAAGTTATGGGCCAGGGCACTGAAGCTTTCTTT.

This clone is judged medium-sized. The chain recombines TRBV6-6 with TRBJ1-1; D unresolved. Germline CDR1 and CDR2: MNHNY and SVGAGI (reference sequence). Trimming took off 6 bases at V and 5 bases at J, with 10 bases between the two ends. The CDR3 covers 12 residues. In DNA form, the CDR3 reads TGTGCCAGCAGAATACTTGGTACTGAAGCTTTCTTT. It yields the protein CASRILGTEAFF.

The chain combines TRBV6-5 with TRBJ2-1; no clear D. This CDR3 is built from 14 residues. V lost 7 bases, J lost 0 bases, and 10 bases lay in between. From germline, CDR1 is MNHEY and CDR2 SVGAGI. This chain's CDR3 is CASTPVRSYNEQFF. In DNA form, the CDR3 reads TGTGCCAGCACCCCAGTACGCTCCTACAATGAGCAGTTCTTC.